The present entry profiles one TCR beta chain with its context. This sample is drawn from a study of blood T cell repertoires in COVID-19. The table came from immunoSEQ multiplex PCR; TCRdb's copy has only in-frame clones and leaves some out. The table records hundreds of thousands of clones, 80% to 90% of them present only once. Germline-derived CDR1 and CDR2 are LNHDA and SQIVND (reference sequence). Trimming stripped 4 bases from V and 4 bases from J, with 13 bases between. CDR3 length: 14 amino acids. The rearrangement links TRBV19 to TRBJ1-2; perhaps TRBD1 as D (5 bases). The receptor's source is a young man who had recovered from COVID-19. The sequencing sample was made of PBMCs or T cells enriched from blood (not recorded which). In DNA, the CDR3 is TGTGCCAGTAGTAAAGAGGGACTGCCCTATGGCTACACCTTC. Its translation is CASSKEGLPYGYTF.